This is a list of T cell receptor beta chains from one sample in a study of cytomegalovirus exposure and HLA in healthy donors. TCRdb keeps only in-frame clones here, not all; method: immunoSEQ multiplex PCR. The data hold roughly 150,000 clones, with around 77% observed a single time. Sequenced: PBMCs. These receptors originate from a woman between 35 and 50 years old in good health and CMV-seronegative. CDR3s leave out the opening cysteine and the closing phenylalanine or tryptophan.

V gene	CDR3 protein
TRBV19	ASRETSGRGGEQF
TRBV2	ASSEPSGRAKNIQY
TRBV11-3	ASSTLPGLTTYEQY
TRBV7-9	ASSSTAETGYEQY
TRBV7-3	ASSLGLAGGEDTQY
TRBV19	ASSIKGDTEAF
TRBV2	ASSEGGTVNTEAF
TRBV30	ASALGLRESPLH
TRBV2	ASSVGKGPLLNTEAF
TRBV4-2	ASSQGRGTGGDEQY
TRBV6-1	ASSALLLAAISSYEQY
TRBV28	ASSFPGQGFKNIQY
TRBV7-8	ASSPGQGVLPNQPQH
TRBV11-1	ASSLHQGAYEQY
TRBV7-2	ASSNRGNQPQH
TRBV29-1	SVTGLRSMGANVLT
TRBV6-5	ASSSQPNYGYT
TRBV28	ASSLLPGDASMNTEAF
TRBV30	AWKAGLADQETQY
TRBV25-1	ASSERDSLTYEQC
TRBV6-1	ASILLSQGGTEAF
TRBV6-5	ASSYSGGFPTYEQY
TRBV13	ASSDGLAEGPSNEQF
TRBV30	AWLDQGVGNSPLH
TRBV6-1	ASSEGQYNEKLF
TRBV6-4	ASSPTGKETQY
TRBV15	ATSRGREWNTEAF
TRBV5-1	ASSGRLGTNEKLF
TRBV18	ASSPGQVRSSGANVLT
TRBV27	ASSVTLGGEQY
TRBV19	ASSMGQGGTEAF
TRBV7-3	ASSQEVNTEAF
TRBV6-5	ASRPITSGRDTQY
TRBV28	ASTPGGGTKNIQY
TRBV29-1	SVEGLSTDTQY
TRBV27	ASSLQGIGYT
TRBV28	ASTPKGEPGANVLT
TRBV5-1	ASSLEGVGQDAF
TRBV18	ASSRQGNTEAF
TRBV28	ASSPAGVGTGELF
TRBV6-5	ASSRGVYSGNTIY
TRBV6-5	ASSMGGKETQY
TRBV7-9	ASSLAGANEQF
TRBV15	ATRRARQGRSTDTQY
TRBV19	ASSIDLREFSYNEQF
TRBV7-3	ASSLGLAVDEQF
TRBV11-3	ASSLQGLNTEAF
TRBV5-8	ASSWPGTEYQETQY
TRBV11-1	ASSLGGRGGRALNQQF
TRBV4-2	ASSQGASGNIYEQY
TRBV30	AWRSQVSNQPQH
TRBV5-5	ASSFGTVQETQY
TRBV6-1	ASSDYREFDEKLF
TRBV30	AWSVRRNYGYT